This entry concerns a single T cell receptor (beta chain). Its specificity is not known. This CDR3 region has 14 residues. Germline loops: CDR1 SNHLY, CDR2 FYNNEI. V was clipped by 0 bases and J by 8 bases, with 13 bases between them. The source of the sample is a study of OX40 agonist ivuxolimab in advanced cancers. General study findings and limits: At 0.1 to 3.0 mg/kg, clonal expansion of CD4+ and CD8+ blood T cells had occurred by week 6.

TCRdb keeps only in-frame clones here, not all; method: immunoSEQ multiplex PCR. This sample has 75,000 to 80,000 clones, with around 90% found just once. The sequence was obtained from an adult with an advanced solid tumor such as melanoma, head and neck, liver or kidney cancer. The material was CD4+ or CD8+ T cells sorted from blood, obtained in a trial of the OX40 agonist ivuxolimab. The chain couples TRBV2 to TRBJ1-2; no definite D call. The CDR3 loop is CASSEALAPRGYTF. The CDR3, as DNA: TGTGCCAGCAGTGAAGCGCTGGCTCCTCGGGGCTACACCTTC. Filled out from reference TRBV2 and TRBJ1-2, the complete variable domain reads EPEVTQTPSHQVTQMGQEVILRCVPISNHLYFYWYRQILGQKVEFLVSFYNNEISEKSEIFDDQFSVERPDGSNFTLKIRSTKLEDSAMYFCASSEALAPRGYTFGSGTRLTVV.